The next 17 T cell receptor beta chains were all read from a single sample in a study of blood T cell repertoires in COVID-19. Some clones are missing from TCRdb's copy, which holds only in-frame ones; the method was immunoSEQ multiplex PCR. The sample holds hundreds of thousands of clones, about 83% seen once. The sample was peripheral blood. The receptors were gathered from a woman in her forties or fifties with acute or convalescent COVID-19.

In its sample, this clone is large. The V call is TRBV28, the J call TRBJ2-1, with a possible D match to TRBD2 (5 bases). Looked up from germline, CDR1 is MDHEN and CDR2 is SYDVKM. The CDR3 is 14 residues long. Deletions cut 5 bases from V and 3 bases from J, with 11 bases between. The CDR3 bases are TGTGCCAGCAGTCGGGATTTCCTCTACAATGAGCAGTTCTTC. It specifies CASSRDFLYNEQFF.

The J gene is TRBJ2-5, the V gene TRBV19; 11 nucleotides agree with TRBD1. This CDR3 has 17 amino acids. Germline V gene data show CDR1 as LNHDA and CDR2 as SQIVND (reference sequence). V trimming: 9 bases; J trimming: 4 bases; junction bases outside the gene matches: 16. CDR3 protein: CASNPVTGTGGRETQYF. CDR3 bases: TGTGCCAGCAACCCTGTTACCGGGACAGGGGGACGAGAGACCCAGTACTTC.

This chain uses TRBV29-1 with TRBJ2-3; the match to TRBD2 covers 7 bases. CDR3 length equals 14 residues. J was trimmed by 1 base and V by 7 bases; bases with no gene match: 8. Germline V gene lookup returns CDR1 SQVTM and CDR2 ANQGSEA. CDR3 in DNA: TGCAGCGCAGGAGCGGGGTTGGGCACAGATACGCAGTATTTT. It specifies CSAGAGLGTDTQYF.

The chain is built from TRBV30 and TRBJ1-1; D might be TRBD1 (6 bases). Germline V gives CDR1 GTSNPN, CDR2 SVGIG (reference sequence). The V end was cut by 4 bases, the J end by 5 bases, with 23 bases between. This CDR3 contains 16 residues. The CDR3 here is CAWNPGGGRVETEAFF. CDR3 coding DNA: TGTGCCTGGAACCCCGGGGGGGGGCGAGTAGAAACTGAAGCTTTCTTT.

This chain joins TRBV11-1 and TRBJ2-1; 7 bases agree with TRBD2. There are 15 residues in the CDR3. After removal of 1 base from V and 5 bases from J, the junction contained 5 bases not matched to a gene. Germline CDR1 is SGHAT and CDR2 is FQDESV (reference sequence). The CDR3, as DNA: TGTGCCAGCAGCTTAGGGACTAGAAACCACAATGAGCAGTTCTTC. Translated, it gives CASSLGTRNHNEQFF.

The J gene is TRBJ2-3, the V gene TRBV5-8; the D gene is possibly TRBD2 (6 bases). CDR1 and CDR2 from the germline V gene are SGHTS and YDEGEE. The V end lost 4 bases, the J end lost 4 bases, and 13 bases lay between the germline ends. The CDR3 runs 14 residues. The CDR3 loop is CASSLALGPDTQYF. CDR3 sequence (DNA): TGTGCCAGCAGCCTAGCGCTGGGCCCAGATACGCAGTATTTT. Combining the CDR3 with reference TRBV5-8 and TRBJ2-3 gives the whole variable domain EAGVTQSPTHLIKTRGQQATLRCSPISGHTSVYWYQQALGLGLQFLLWYDEGEERNRGNFPPRFSGRQFPNYSSELNVNALELEDSALYLCASSLALGPDTQYFGPGTRLTVL.

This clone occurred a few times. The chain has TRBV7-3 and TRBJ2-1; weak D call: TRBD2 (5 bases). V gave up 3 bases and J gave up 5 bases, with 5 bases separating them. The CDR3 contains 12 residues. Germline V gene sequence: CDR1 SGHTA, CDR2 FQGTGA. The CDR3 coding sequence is TGTGCCAGCAGCTTGGGAGACAATGAGCAGTTCTTC. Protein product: CASSLGDNEQFF. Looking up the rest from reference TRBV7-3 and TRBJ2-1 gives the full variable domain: GAGVSQTPSNKVTEKGKYVELRCDPISGHTALYWYRQSLGQGPEFLIYFQGTGAADDSGLPNDRFFAVRPEGSVSTLKIQRTERGDSAVYLCASSLGDNEQFFGPGTRLTVL.

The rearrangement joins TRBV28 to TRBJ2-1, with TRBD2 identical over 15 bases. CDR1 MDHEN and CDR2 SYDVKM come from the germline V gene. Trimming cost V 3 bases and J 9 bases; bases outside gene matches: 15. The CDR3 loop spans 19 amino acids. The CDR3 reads CASSFLGLAGGPTHGEQFF. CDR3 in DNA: TGTGCCAGCAGTTTTCTGGGACTAGCGGGAGGCCCGACTCACGGTGAGCAGTTCTTC. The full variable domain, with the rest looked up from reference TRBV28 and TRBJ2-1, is DVKVTQSSRYLVKRTGEKVFLECVQDMDHENMFWYRQDPGLGLRLIYFSYDVKMKEKGDIPEGYSVSREKKERFSLILESASTNQTSMYLCASSFLGLAGGPTHGEQFFGPGTRLTVL.

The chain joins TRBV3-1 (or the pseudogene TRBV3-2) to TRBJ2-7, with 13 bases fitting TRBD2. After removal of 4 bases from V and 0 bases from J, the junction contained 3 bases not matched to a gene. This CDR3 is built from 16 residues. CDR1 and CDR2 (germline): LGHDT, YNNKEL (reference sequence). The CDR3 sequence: CASSRLAGGSSYEQYF. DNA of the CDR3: TGTGCCAGCAGCCGACTAGCGGGAGGTTCCTCCTACGAGCAGTACTTC.

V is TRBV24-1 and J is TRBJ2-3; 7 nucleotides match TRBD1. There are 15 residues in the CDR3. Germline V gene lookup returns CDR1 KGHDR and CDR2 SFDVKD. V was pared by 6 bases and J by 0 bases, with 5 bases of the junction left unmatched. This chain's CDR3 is CATSHRGISTDTQYF. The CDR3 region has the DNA TGTGCCACCAGTCACAGGGGTATTAGCACAGATACGCAGTATTTT.

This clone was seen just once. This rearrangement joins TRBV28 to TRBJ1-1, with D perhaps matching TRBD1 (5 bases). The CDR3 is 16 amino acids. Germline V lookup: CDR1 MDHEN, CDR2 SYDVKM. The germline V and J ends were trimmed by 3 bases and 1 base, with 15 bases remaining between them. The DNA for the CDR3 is TGTGCCAGCAGTTTGGGGGGGAGCTTGGGGAACACTGAAGCTTTCTTT. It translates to CASSLGGSLGNTEAFF.

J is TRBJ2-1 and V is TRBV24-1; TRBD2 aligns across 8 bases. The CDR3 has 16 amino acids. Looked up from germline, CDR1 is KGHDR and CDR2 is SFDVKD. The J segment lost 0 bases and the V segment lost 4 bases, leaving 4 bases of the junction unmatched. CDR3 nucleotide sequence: TGTGCCACCAGTGAACGGCGGGAGGACTCCTACAATGAGCAGTTCTTC. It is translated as CATSERREDSYNEQFF.

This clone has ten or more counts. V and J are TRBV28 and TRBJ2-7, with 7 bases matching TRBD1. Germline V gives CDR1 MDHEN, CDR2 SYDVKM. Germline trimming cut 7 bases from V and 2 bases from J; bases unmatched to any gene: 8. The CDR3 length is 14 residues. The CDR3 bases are TGTGCCAGCAAGCACGGGGACAGCACCTACGAGCAGTACTTC. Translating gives CASKHGDSTYEQYF.

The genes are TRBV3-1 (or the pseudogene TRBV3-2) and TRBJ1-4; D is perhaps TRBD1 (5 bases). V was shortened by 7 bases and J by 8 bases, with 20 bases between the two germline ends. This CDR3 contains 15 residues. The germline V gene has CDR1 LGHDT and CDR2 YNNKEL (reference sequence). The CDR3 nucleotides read TGTGCCAGCACAACGACTGGTAGGGGAATCGAAAAACTGTTTTTT. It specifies CASTTTGRGIEKLFF.

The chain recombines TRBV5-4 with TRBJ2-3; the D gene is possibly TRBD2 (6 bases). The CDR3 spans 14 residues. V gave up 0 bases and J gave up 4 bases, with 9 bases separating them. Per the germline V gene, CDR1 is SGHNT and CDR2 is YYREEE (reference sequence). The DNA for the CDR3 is TGTGCCAGCAGCTTGGCGACTAGACCAGATACGCAGTATTTT. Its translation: CASSLATRPDTQYF.

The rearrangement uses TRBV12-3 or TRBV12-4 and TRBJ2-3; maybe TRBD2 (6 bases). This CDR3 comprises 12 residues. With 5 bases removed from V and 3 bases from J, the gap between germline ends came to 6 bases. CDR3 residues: CASSRGTDTQYF. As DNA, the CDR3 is TGTGCCAGCAGTCGGGGGACAGATACGCAGTATTTT.

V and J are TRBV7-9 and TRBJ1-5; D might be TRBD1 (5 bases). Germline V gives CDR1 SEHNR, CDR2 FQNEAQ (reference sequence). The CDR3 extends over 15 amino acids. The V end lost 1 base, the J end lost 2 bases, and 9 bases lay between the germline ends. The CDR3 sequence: CASSLERGCNQPQHF. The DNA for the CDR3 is TGTGCCAGCAGCTTAGAAAGGGGCTGCAATCAGCCCCAGCATTTT.